The 19 T cell receptor beta chains presented below share a single source sample, sequenced in a study of long-term antiretroviral therapy in people with HIV. Survey level was the resolution at which the v3.0 immunoSEQ assay ran. Libraries were prepared by immunoSEQ multiplex PCR; TCRdb keeps only in-frame clonotypes and omits some of them. The table records about 23,000 clones, roughly 80% of them present only once. Sequences were derived from unsorted PBMCs, sampled 0.4 years after starting antiretroviral therapy. These receptors were obtained from a man aged 45 to 65 with HIV.

This clone was detected once. The chain is built from TRBV7-6 and TRBJ1-6, with 8 bases lining up with TRBD1. Germline V CDR1 and CDR2: SGHVS, FNYEAQ. Trimming cost V 3 bases and J 0 bases; bases outside gene matches: 7. CDR3 size: 18 residues. The CDR3 DNA sequence: TGTGCCAGCAGCTTGACCGGGACAGGTAGCTCCTATAATTCACCCCTCCACTTT. It is translated as CASSLTGTGSSYNSPLHF.

CDR3: CASSWDSSLAFSPLHF. The CDR3 nucleotides read TGTGCCAGCAGTTGGGACAGCTCCCTGGCCTTTTCACCCCTCCACTTT. The chain joins TRBV6-5 to TRBJ1-6, with 7 bases identical to TRBD1. The CDR3 totals 16 residues. V gave up 4 bases and J gave up 9 bases; unmatched junction bases: 12. The germline gives CDR1 MNHEY, CDR2 SVGAGI.

V is TRBV15 and J is TRBJ1-4; D is unclear. The V and J ends lost 3 bases and 6 bases respectively, with 11 bases between them. Per the germline V gene, CDR1 is LNHNV and CDR2 is YYDKDF (reference sequence). The CDR3 is 14 residues long. The CDR3 sequence: CATSRERVDEKLFF. The DNA of the CDR3 is TGTGCCACCAGCAGGGAGAGGGTCGATGAAAAACTGTTTTTT.

This clone has a handful of counts. This chain links TRBV6-1 with TRBJ2-7; D not resolved. Germline lookup yields CDR1 MNHNS and CDR2 SASEGT. V was cut by 3 bases and J by 6 bases, with 3 bases left in between. CDR3 length: 10 residues. Here the CDR3 reads CASSEGEQYF. The CDR3 bases are TGTGCCAGCAGTGAGGGCGAGCAGTACTTC.

This sequence joins TRBV5-6 and TRBJ1-2, with 7 bases identical to TRBD1. Germline CDR1 reads SGHDT; CDR2 reads YYEEEE. The CDR3 spans 16 residues. The trim removed 4 bases at V and 0 bases at J, leaving 9 bases unmatched. The CDR3 DNA reads TGTGCCAGCAGCAAGCCCAGGGGGACCCCTAACTATGGCTACACCTTC. This translates into CASSKPRGTPNYGYTF.

The chain is built from TRBV11-2 and TRBJ2-7; D is uncertain. The CDR3 contains 14 residues. Germline V gene data show CDR1 as SGHAT and CDR2 as FQNNGV. V lost 0 bases and J lost 4, with 10 bases in between. The CDR3 spells CASSLDPGLYEQYF. Written as DNA, the CDR3 is TGTGCCAGCAGCTTAGATCCGGGTCTTTACGAGCAGTACTTC.

The CDR3 protein is CASSLSGGVNTGELFF. The CDR3 DNA follows: TGTGCCAGCAGCCTTAGCGGGGGGGTGAACACCGGGGAGCTGTTTTTT. The chain has TRBV9 and TRBJ2-2; 11 positions agree with TRBD2. The V and J ends lost 4 bases and 1 base, in that order; junction bases with no gene match: 3. Germline assignment: CDR1 SGDLS and CDR2 YYNGEE. CDR3 length equals 16 residues.

This chain joins TRBV2 and TRBJ1-2; the match to TRBD1 covers 8 bases. Losses at the gene ends were 3 bases for V and 3 bases for J; bases not matched to a gene: 6. The length of the CDR3 is 15 residues. CDR1 and CDR2 from the germline V gene are SNHLY and FYNNEI. The CDR3 sequence is CASSEDRVLYYGYTF. CDR3 nucleotide sequence: TGTGCCAGCAGTGAGGACAGGGTGCTCTACTATGGCTACACCTTC.

The J gene is TRBJ2-5, the V gene TRBV9; 7 nucleotides agree with TRBD2. This CDR3 comprises 15 residues. V lost 2 bases and J lost 1; bases outside the gene matches: 5. The germline CDR1 and CDR2 sequences are SGDLS and YYNGEE. In DNA, the CDR3 is TGTGCCAGCAGCGTCGGCGGGGGAGGCCAAGAGACCCAGTACTTC. Translating it yields CASSVGGGGQETQYF.

This chain links TRBV4-1 with TRBJ2-4; D perhaps matches TRBD1 (6 bases). The germline V and J ends were trimmed by 0 bases and 11 bases, with 11 bases remaining between them. The germline CDR1 and CDR2 sequences are MGHRA and YSYEKL. This CDR3 region has 13 residues. The DNA for the CDR3 is TGCGCCAGCAGCCAAGATAGGGGGTCCCTTCAGTACTTC. Its translation: CASSQDRGSLQYF.

The chain joins TRBV4-1 to TRBJ2-1; tentative D call: TRBD1 (5 bases). Trimming shortened V by 3 bases and J by 4 bases, and 10 bases separated the two germline ends. Germline lookup yields CDR1 MGHRA and CDR2 YSYEKL. This CDR3 is 14 amino acids long. The CDR3 reads CASSHPTGYNEQFF. CDR3 bases: TGCGCCAGCAGCCACCCCACAGGATACAATGAGCAGTTCTTC.

The V gene is TRBV4-1, the J gene TRBJ1-3; the match to TRBD1 covers 10 bases. Per germline, CDR1 MGHRA and CDR2 YSYEKL. V lost 2 bases, J lost 3 bases, and 4 bases stayed unmatched. The length of the CDR3 is 16 residues. The CDR3 nucleotides read TGCGCCAGCAGCCAAAGACAGGGGGCAAATGGAAACACCATATATTTT. Its protein product is CASSQRQGANGNTIYF.

The chain couples TRBV28 to TRBJ1-2; D gene ambiguous. This CDR3 is 13 amino acids long. The germline V gene encodes CDR1 MDHEN and CDR2 SYDVKM. With 4 bases removed from V and 4 bases from J, the gap between germline ends came to 10 bases. CDR3 sequence reads: CASSYEALYGYTF. The CDR3 bases are TGTGCCAGCAGTTATGAGGCCCTCTATGGCTACACCTTC.

The chain links TRBV5-1 to TRBJ2-7; 8 positions agree with TRBD1. The germline CDR1 and CDR2 sequences are SGHRS and YFSETQ. The CDR3 extends over 15 amino acids. With V trimmed by 4 bases and J by 0 bases, 6 bases remained unmatched. CDR3 in amino acids: CASSPGQETSYEQYF. Written as DNA, the CDR3 is TGCGCCAGCAGCCCGGGACAGGAGACCTCCTACGAGCAGTACTTC.

V and J are TRBV19 and TRBJ1-2; TRBD1 matches 11 bases. Germline trimming cut 7 bases from V and 6 bases from J; bases unmatched to any gene: 13. Germline CDR1 is LNHDA and CDR2 is SQIVND (reference sequence). This CDR3 has 16 amino acids. In DNA, the CDR3 is TGTGCCAGTACCCTGGACAGGGGGCGTGGAGGGGATGGCTACACCTTC. It is translated as CASTLDRGRGGDGYTF.

CDR3 sequence: CASSLQPQVVTQGSYGYTF. The CDR3 DNA reads TGCGCCAGCAGCTTGCAGCCCCAGGTAGTCACCCAGGGGAGCTATGGCTACACCTTC. The rearrangement uses TRBV5-1 and TRBJ1-2, with D maybe TRBD1 (6 bases). CDR3 length equals 19 residues. Germline CDR1 SGHRS, CDR2 YFSETQ. V lost 1 base and J 4 bases, leaving 26 bases between the germline ends.

Concerning this clone: The DNA is left out, because the CDR3 cannot be placed on it with certainty; the CDR3 is given as TCRdb lists it. The rearrangement joins TRBV9 to TRBJ2-2; the table's TRBD2 call for D was not verified on the DNA. The CDR3 is 12 amino acids in total, end residues counted. The V gene's germline CDR1 is SGDLS and CDR2 YYNGEE. CDR3 loop: CASSFGAGELFF.

The V gene is TRBV18, the J gene TRBJ2-6, with no clear D. The CDR3 totals 14 residues. V was clipped by 6 bases and J by 6 bases, with 12 bases between them. Germline assignment: CDR1 KGHSH and CDR2 LQKENI. The CDR3 sequence is CASSDPIQANVLTF. The CDR3 nucleotides are TGTGCCAGCTCTGACCCAATCCAGGCCAACGTCCTGACTTTC.

The chain is built from TRBV29-1 and TRBJ2-1, with D unclear. The CDR3 is made up of 10 amino acids. Trimming pared 7 bases from V and 5 bases from J, leaving 6 bases between. Germline V gives CDR1 SQVTM, CDR2 ANQGSEA. CDR3 region: CSAGDNEQFF. DNA of the CDR3: TGCAGCGCTGGAGACAATGAGCAGTTCTTC.